Sequencing of this T cell receptor (beta chain) was carried out in a study of vaccination effects on CD4 cells after COVID-19. In the study overall: ViraFEST expansion of antigen-specific CD4+ T cells with viral peptide pools preceded sequencing. The median interval between the second dose and post-vaccine sampling was 72 days. Cultures of fewer than 2.5 million PBMC per well contained 9.5 to 10 IU/ml IL-2 plus 10 ug/ml peptides.

Culture proceeded for 10 days, and CD4+ T cells were then isolated. The vaccine given was either BNT162b2 or mRNA-1273, in two doses. Neither prior SARS-CoV-2 infection nor positive nucleocapsid antibodies were present in the vaccine recipients. The length of the CDR3 is 14 residues. CDR1 is KGHSH and CDR2 is LQKENI in the germline V gene. V was shortened by 5 bases and J by 9 bases, with 17 bases between the two germline ends. This clone has only a few counts. Its antigen is currently unknown. Sequencing used immunoSEQ multiplex PCR; TCRdb keeps in-frame clones, though not all of them. The data hold approximately 31,000 clones, with around 70% observed a single time.

The genes are TRBV18 and TRBJ1-5, with D possibly TRBD1 on 5 matching bases. Sequencing was performed on CD4+ T cells from PBMCs cultured without peptide, taken after COVID-19 vaccination. The TCR comes from a human donor who received a COVID-19 vaccine. CDR3 sequence (DNA): TGTGCCAGCTCAGCCATGACAGTGGAGCGGCCCCAGCATTTT. It encodes CASSAMTVERPQHF.